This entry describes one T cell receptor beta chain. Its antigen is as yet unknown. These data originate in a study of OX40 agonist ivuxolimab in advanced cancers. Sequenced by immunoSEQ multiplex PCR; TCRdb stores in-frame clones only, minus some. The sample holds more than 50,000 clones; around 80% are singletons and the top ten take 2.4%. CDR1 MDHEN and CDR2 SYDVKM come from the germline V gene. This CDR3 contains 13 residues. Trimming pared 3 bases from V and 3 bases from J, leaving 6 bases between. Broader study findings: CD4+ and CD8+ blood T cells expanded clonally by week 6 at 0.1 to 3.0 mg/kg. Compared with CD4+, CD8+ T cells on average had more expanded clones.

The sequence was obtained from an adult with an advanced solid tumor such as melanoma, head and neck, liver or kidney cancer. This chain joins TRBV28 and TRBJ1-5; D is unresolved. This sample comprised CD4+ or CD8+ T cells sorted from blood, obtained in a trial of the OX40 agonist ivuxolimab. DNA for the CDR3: TGTGCCAGCAGTTTGACCGTCAATCAGCCCCAGCATTTT. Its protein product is CASSLTVNQPQHF.